This T cell receptor beta chain was recorded in a study of patients and donors after allogeneic stem cell transplantation. MiXCR was run by TCRdb on the RT-PCR reads, yielding one entry per CDR3 protein. The table lists 800,000 to 1,000,000 distinct CDR3 sequences, 15% to 20% of them singletons. This clonotype was picked up a small number of times. The germline CDR1 and CDR2 sequences are SEHNR and FQNEAQ (reference sequence). This CDR3 comprises 15 residues. V lost 5 bases and J 1 base, leaving 13 bases between the germline ends. The sequence came from a human donor who was either an allogeneic HSCT recipient or a stem cell or donor lymphocyte infusion donor (not recorded which). It is not recorded whose cells these are; they may come from a transplant donor. This chain uses TRBV7-9 with TRBJ2-3; no clear D gene. Sample: blood, either unsorted or a sorted T cell fraction (not recorded which). CDR3 amino acids: CASSPGSSGTDTQYF. The DNA of the CDR3 is TGTGCCAGCAGCCCGGGTAGTAGTGGCACAGATACGCAGTATTTT.